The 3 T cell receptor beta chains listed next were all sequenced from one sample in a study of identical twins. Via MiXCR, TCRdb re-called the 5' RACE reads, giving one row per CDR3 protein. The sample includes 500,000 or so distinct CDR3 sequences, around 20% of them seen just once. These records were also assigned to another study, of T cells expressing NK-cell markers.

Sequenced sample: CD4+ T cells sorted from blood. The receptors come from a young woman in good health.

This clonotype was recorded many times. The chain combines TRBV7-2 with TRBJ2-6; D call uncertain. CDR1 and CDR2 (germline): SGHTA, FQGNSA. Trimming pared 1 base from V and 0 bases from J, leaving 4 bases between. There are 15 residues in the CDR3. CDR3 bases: TGTGCCAGCAGCTTAGGGAGCTCTGGGGCCAACGTCCTGACTTTC. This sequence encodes CASSLGSSGANVLTF.

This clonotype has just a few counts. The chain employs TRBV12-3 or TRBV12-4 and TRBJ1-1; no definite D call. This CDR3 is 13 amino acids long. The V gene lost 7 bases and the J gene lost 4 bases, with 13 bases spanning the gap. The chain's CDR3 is CASILGSGTEAFF. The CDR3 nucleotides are TGTGCCAGCATACTAGGGAGTGGCACTGAAGCTTTCTTT.

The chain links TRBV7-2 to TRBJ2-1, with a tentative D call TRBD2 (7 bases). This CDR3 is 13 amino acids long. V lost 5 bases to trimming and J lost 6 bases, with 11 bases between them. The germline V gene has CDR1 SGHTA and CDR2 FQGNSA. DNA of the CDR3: TGTGCCAGCAGCAGGGGGGGGTTCAATGAGCAGTTCTTC. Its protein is CASSRGGFNEQFF.